Below are 22 T cell receptor beta chains sequenced from a single sample in a study of metastatic and nonmetastatic thyroid tumors. Thyroid surgery was performed in patients who had received no treatment beforehand. Using MiXCR, TCRdb reanalyzed the PCR reads. The sample includes some 15,000 clones, 3.5% to 4.5% of them seen just once. The sequenced sample was tumor tissue. The receptors here all came from a female donor with papillary thyroid cancer or a benign thyroid nodule (not recorded which). Some clones in this sample may be carry-over from other donors' samples.

There are a few counts of this clone. This chain joins TRBV20-1 and TRBJ2-7; D perhaps matches TRBD1 (6 bases). The CDR3 runs to 12 residues. Trimming took off 2 bases at V and 6 bases at J, with 11 bases between the two ends. Germline loops: CDR1 DFQATT, CDR2 SNEGSKA (reference sequence). Here the CDR3 DNA reads TGCAGTGCTAGAAGGAAAGGGGGCGAGCAGTACTTC. The encoded protein is CSARRKGGEQYF.

This clone was seen more than once but under ten times. The germline gene is not matched at one end of the junction; a read error may be the cause. This sequence joins TRBV7-9 and TRBJ2-7; D is possibly TRBD1 (5 bases). CDR1 and CDR2 (germline): SEHNR, FQNEAQ (reference sequence). The CDR3 covers 13 residues. The CDR3 sequence: CASSPDSRYDQYF. The CDR3 DNA reads as TGTGCCAGCAGCCCTGACAGTAGATACGATCAGTACTTC.

This clone is medium-sized. This chain uses TRBV20-1 with TRBJ2-1; 10 bases align to TRBD1. Germline CDR1 is DFQATT and CDR2 is SNEGSKA (reference sequence). The CDR3 loop spans 17 amino acids. Trimming took 0 bases from V and 4 from J; bases not matched to a gene: 9. The CDR3 protein is CSARDKFLGQGYNEQFF. The DNA for the CDR3 is TGCAGTGCTAGAGATAAATTCTTGGGACAGGGGTACAATGAGCAGTTCTTC.

A few counts support this clone. The genes are TRBV6-1 and TRBJ2-1; TRBD2 matches 7 bases. Germline V CDR1 and CDR2: MNHNS, SASEGT. V gave up 6 bases and J gave up 4 bases; unmatched junction bases: 9. CDR3 size: 15 residues. CDR3 sequence reads: CASRFPGLSYNEQFF. CDR3 nucleotides: TGTGCCAGCAGGTTCCCGGGACTATCATACAATGAGCAGTTCTTC.

This clone was detected a few times. The CDR3 is CSASLYFSYEQYF. The DNA for the CDR3 is TGCAGTGCTAGTCTCTACTTTTCCTACGAGCAGTACTTC. The rearrangement links TRBV20-1 to TRBJ2-7; D unresolved. This CDR3 has 13 amino acids. In germline, CDR1 is DFQATT, CDR2 SNEGSKA (reference sequence). V shed 3 bases and J shed 1 base, with 10 bases lying between them.

This clone occurred a few times. The rearrangement links TRBV11-3 to TRBJ2-2; 14 nucleotides align to TRBD2. CDR1 and CDR2 (germline): SGHNT, YENEEA. The junction had 4 bases not matched to a gene; V was cut back by 4 bases and J by 6 bases. CDR3 size: 16 residues. The CDR3 loop is CASSSGTSGRAGELFF. CDR3 in DNA: TGTGCCAGCAGCTCCGGGACTAGCGGGAGAGCCGGGGAGCTGTTTTTT.

This clone was counted a few times. The gene calls are TRBV27 and TRBJ2-7; D is uncertain. CDR1 and CDR2 (germline): MNHEY, SMNVEV (reference sequence). This CDR3 is 13 amino acids long. Trimming cost V 8 bases and J 3 bases, with 14 bases left between them. CDR3 residues: CASRTNSVYEQYF. The CDR3 DNA is TGTGCCAGCCGAACCAACAGCGTCTACGAGCAGTACTTC.

This chain uses TRBV2 with TRBJ1-1; D is perhaps TRBD1 (5 bases). Germline V CDR1 and CDR2: SNHLY, FYNNEI. The V end lost 7 bases, the J end lost 4 bases, and 13 bases lay between the germline ends. The CDR3 sequence is 13 residues long. In DNA form, the CDR3 reads TGTGCCAGCACTCAGGGAGAGGGCACTGAAGCTTTCTTT. Its translation is CASTQGEGTEAFF. The full variable domain, with the rest looked up from reference TRBV2 and TRBJ1-1, is EPEVTQTPSHQVTQMGQEVILRCVPISNHLYFYWYRQILGQKVEFLVSFYNNEISEKSEIFDDQFSVERPDGSNFTLKIRSTKLEDSAMYFCASTQGEGTEAFFGQGTRLTVV.

This clone has at least ten counts. A read error is possible here, since a much larger clone lies one base away. This specimen includes other DNA sequences encoding the same CDR3. The chain recombines TRBV20-1 with TRBJ2-3; no clear D. Germline V gives CDR1 DFQATT, CDR2 SNEGSKA (reference sequence). Trimming removed 5 bases at V and 8 bases at J, with 23 bases between. This CDR3 contains 15 residues. For the CDR3, the DNA is TGCAGTGCTCCTGCTACCAGCAGTCCTTATGGTACGCAGTATTTT. Protein sequence: CSAPATSSPYGTQYF.

Remarks on this clone: No conserved phenylalanine or tryptophan ends this CDR3, so it is likely a read error. The chain employs TRBV12-3 or TRBV12-4 and TRBJ2-5; unclear D gene. V gave up 4 bases and J gave up 2 bases, with 11 bases separating them. CDR3 size: 14 residues. The CDR3 DNA reads as TGTGCCAGCAGTTACCCAGAGTCTCAAGAGACCCAGTACGTC. Its protein is CASSYPESQETQYV.

This clone was picked up a small number of times. The CDR3 region has the DNA TGTGCCAGCGGGGACAGCAGCTCCTACGAGCAGTACTTC. Its protein product is CASGDSSSYEQYF. The V and J genes are TRBV28 and TRBJ2-7, with 7 bases lining up with TRBD1. This CDR3 comprises 13 residues. J was trimmed by 0 bases and V by 8 bases; bases with no gene match: 4. Germline-derived CDR1 and CDR2 are MDHEN and SYDVKM. The variable domain in full, with the rest retrieved from reference TRBV28 and TRBJ2-7, is DVKVTQSSRYLVKRTGEKVFLECVQDMDHENMFWYRQDPGLGLRLIYFSYDVKMKEKGDIPEGYSVSREKKERFSLILESASTNQTSMYLCASGDSSSYEQYFGPGTRLTVT.

The rearrangement uses TRBV5-1 and TRBJ2-5; 8 positions match TRBD2. The CDR3 runs 14 residues. Trimming removed 5 bases from V and 1 base from J; junction bases left unmatched: 4. Germline V gene lookup returns CDR1 SGHRS and CDR2 YFSETQ. The CDR3 loop is CASRKAGVQETQYF. Written as DNA, the CDR3 is TGCGCCAGCAGAAAAGCGGGAGTCCAAGAGACCCAGTACTTC.

In this sample, this clone turned up a few times. The chain uses TRBV7-3 and TRBJ2-7; 10 bases line up with TRBD2. V lost 4 bases and J lost 4; bases outside the gene matches: 1. Germline V gene lookup returns CDR1 SGHTA and CDR2 FQGTGA. The CDR3 runs to 13 residues. The DNA of the CDR3 is TGTGCCAGCAGCTCAGCGGGGGGGTACGAGCAGTACTTC. Translating gives CASSSAGGYEQYF. The entire variable domain, with the rest obtained from reference TRBV7-3 and TRBJ2-7, is as follows: GAGVSQTPSNKVTEKGKYVELRCDPISGHTALYWYRQSLGQGPEFLIYFQGTGAADDSGLPNDRFFAVRPEGSVSTLKIQRTERGDSAVYLCASSSAGGYEQYFGPGTRLTVT.

This clone was found a few times. J is TRBJ2-2 and V is TRBV27, with a weak D call TRBD1 (6 bases). The germline V and J ends were trimmed by 2 bases and 4 bases, with 17 bases remaining between them. This CDR3 spans 17 amino acids. Per the germline V gene, CDR1 is MNHEY and CDR2 is SMNVEV (reference sequence). CDR3 sequence reads: CASSLAGVHRSTGELFF. CDR3 in DNA: TGTGCCAGCAGTTTAGCAGGGGTCCACCGAAGCACCGGGGAGCTGTTTTTT.

This clone was found a few times. The genes are TRBV6-1 and TRBJ2-1; either TRBD1 or TRBD2 may fit D (5 bases each). This CDR3 region has 15 residues. V lost 5 bases to trimming and J lost 6 bases, with 17 bases between them. The germline gives CDR1 MNHNS, CDR2 SASEGT. In DNA form, the CDR3 reads TGTGCCAGCAGTAAACTAGGTAGGGGTTCCAATGAGCAGTTCTTC. This sequence encodes CASSKLGRGSNEQFF.

In this sample, this clone turned up a few times. This chain links TRBV19 with TRBJ1-2; TRBD1 is a possible D gene (6 bases). This CDR3 contains 15 residues. Germline assignment: CDR1 LNHDA and CDR2 SQIVND (reference sequence). The V and J ends lost 8 bases and 8 bases respectively, with 24 bases between them. CDR3 sequence reads: CASSVPGERARGYTF. The CDR3 coding sequence is TGTGCCAGTTCAGTCCCAGGGGAGCGGGCGAGGGGCTACACCTTC.

This clone has a handful of counts. The chain combines TRBV10-3 with TRBJ2-2; 9 bases are a match to TRBD2. This CDR3 has 15 residues. With V trimmed by 0 bases and J by 4 bases, 0 bases remained unmatched. From germline, CDR1 is ENHRY and CDR2 SYGVKD. CDR3 DNA sequence: TGTGCCATCAGTGAGTCTAGCGGGAGCACCGGGGAGCTGTTTTTT. Encoded protein: CAISESSGSTGELFF.

The rearrangement links TRBV27 to TRBJ1-1; 11 bases are shared with TRBD1. This CDR3 is built from 16 residues. The germline gives CDR1 MNHEY, CDR2 SMNVEV (reference sequence). With V trimmed by 6 bases and J by 5 bases, 11 bases remained unmatched. The CDR3 protein is CASRGQGVGMGTEAFF. The DNA of the CDR3 is TGTGCCAGCAGGGGACAGGGGGTAGGTATGGGTACTGAAGCTTTCTTT.

This clone was picked up a small number of times. The CDR3 loop is CARGGTGDRNEQFF. DNA for the CDR3: TGTGCTAGAGGAGGGACAGGGGATCGGAATGAGCAGTTCTTC. This chain joins TRBV12-5 and TRBJ2-1; 10 bases line up with TRBD1. The germline gives CDR1 LGHNT, CDR2 FRNRAP. The CDR3 contains 14 residues. The J segment lost 7 bases and the V segment lost 9 bases, leaving 9 bases of the junction unmatched.

This clone was seen many times. The J gene is TRBJ2-2, the V gene TRBV5-1; TRBD1 matches 9 bases. Germline V lookup: CDR1 SGHRS, CDR2 YFSETQ. J was trimmed by 7 bases and V by 4 bases; bases with no gene match: 5. CDR3 length equals 14 residues. The CDR3 region has the DNA TGCGCCAGCAGCCTACAGGGGGCAGTCGGGGAGCTGTTTTTT. Translating it yields CASSLQGAVGELFF.

This clone appeared a few times. The V gene is TRBV7-2, the J gene TRBJ2-3; D is undetermined. The CDR3 spans 12 residues. V lost 5 bases and J 6 bases, leaving 9 bases between the germline ends. Germline CDR1 SGHTA, CDR2 FQGNSA. The CDR3 reads CASSPQWDTQYF. The CDR3 DNA is TGTGCCAGCAGCCCGCAGTGGGATACGCAGTATTTT.

This clone occurred a few times. This chain uses TRBV20-1 with TRBJ1-2; TRBD1 might be the D (6 bases). Germline V lookup: CDR1 DFQATT, CDR2 SNEGSKA (reference sequence). The CDR3 has 14 amino acids. The V end lost 5 bases, the J end lost 8 bases, and 21 bases lay between the germline ends. CDR3 DNA: TGCAGTGCTTTCCCCGCCAGGAGGGGGAAGGGCTACACCTTC. This translates into CSAFPARRGKGYTF.